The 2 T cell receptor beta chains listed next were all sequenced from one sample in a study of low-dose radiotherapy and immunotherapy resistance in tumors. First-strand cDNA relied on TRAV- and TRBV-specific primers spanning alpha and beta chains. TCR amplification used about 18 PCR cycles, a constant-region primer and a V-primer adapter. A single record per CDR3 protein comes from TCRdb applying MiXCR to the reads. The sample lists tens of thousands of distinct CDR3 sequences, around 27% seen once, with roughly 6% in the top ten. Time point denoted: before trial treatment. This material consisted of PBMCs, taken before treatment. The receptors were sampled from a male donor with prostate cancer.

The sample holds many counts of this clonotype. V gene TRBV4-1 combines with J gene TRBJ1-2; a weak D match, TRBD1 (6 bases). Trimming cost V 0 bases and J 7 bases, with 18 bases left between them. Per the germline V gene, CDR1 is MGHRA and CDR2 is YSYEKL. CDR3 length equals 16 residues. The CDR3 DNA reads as TGCGCCAGCAGCCAAGATAAGGGGGACTTCGGGTTTGGCTACACCTTC. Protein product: CASSQDKGDFGFGYTF.

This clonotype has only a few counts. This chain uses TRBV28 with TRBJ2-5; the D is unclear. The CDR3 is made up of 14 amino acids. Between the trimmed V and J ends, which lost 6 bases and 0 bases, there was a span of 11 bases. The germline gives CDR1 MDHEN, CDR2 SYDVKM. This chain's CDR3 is CASSPPAYQETQYF. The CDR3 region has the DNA TGTGCCAGCAGCCCGCCGGCGTACCAAGAGACCCAGTACTTC.